Given below is one T cell receptor (beta chain) in context. What it recognizes is unknown. The data are from a study of shared clonotypes between healthy human individuals. Whole-study results and caveats: Generally, naive subsets came out with larger estimated richness than memory subsets.

The germline V gene encodes CDR1 ENHRY and CDR2 SYGVKD. Germline trimming cut 4 bases from V and 5 bases from J; bases unmatched to any gene: 8. The CDR3 is 17 amino acids. Donors comprised healthy HIV-negative adults lacking recent acute infections or vaccinations. Every subset had its genomic DNA shared out evenly among several immunoSEQ plates. In the sorted-subset replicate PCRs, around 200 ng DNA, tens of thousands of T cell genomes, was used. TCRdb's copy holds only in-frame clones and misses some; the assay was immunoSEQ multiplex PCR. The table includes about 680,000 clones, about three quarters detected once.

The sample comprised memory CD4+ T cells sorted from blood. Indicated subset: CD45RA-negative fraction. This sequence joins TRBV10-3 and TRBJ2-2, with 12 bases that match TRBD2. This sequence was found in a woman in her twenties or thirties in good health. The CDR3 sequence is CAISGSSGRAGTGELFF. CDR3 DNA sequence: TGTGCCATCAGTGGGTCTAGCGGGAGGGCCGGGACCGGGGAGCTGTTTTTT.